This paragraph reports one T cell receptor (beta chain). Its antigen is unknown. The sample belongs to a study of T cells after yellow fever vaccination. The CDR3 is 15 amino acids. Germline assignment: CDR1 MNHEY and CDR2 SVGEGT. V shed 0 bases and J shed 2 bases, with 11 bases lying between them. Whole-study results and caveats: There was a small share of clonotypes that showed up in both the CD4 and CD8 compartments. Contaminating bulk clonotypes could be abundant in FACS-sorted repertoires.

Via MiXCR, TCRdb re-called the 5' RACE reads, giving one row per CDR3 protein. The table lists approximately 160,000 distinct CDR3 sequences, approximately 9.7% of them singletons. The chain couples TRBV6-2 or TRBV6-3 to TRBJ2-7; D is possibly TRBD1 or TRBD2 (5 bases each). The source of this sequence is a man younger than 35 who received the YFV17D yellow fever vaccine. Sequences were derived from CD8+ T cells sorted from PBMCs, sampled 45 days after the yellow fever booster vaccination. The CDR3 here is CASSYSLGRTYEQYF. CDR3 nucleotide sequence: TGTGCCAGCAGTTACTCGCTGGGACGGACCTACGAGCAGTACTTC.